Below are 27 T cell receptor beta chains sequenced from a single sample in a study of cytomegalovirus exposure and HLA in healthy donors. PCR amplification relied on 60 Vbeta primers (plus 13 Jbeta primers). TCRdb's table, derived via immunoSEQ multiplex PCR, lists solely in-frame clones and lacks some. The repertoire holds approximately 160,000 clones, with 55% to 70% as singletons. Material for sequencing was PBMCs. The receptors were sampled from a middle-aged woman in good health and CMV-seropositive.

V is TRBV9 and J is TRBJ2-2; a weak D match, TRBD2 (7 bases). The germline gives CDR1 SGDLS, CDR2 YYNGEE. The CDR3 is made up of 14 amino acids. V was pared by 4 bases and J by 7 bases, with 14 bases between. In DNA, the CDR3 is TGTGCCAGCAGCAAGAGGGGGGGGTTCGGGGAGCTGTTTTTT. Amino acids: CASSKRGGFGELFF.

The chain carries TRBV4-1 and TRBJ1-1; TRBD1 matches 7 bases. CDR1 is MGHRA and CDR2 is YSYEKL in the germline V gene. With V trimmed by 1 base and J by 3 bases, 8 bases remained unmatched. The CDR3 has 16 residues. DNA of the CDR3: TGCGCCAGCAGCCAAGCTTTAGCACAGGGGTACACTGAAGCTTTCTTT. Translation: CASSQALAQGYTEAFF.

The chain carries TRBV5-4 and TRBJ1-2; weak D call: TRBD1 (6 bases). Trimming took 4 bases from V and 4 from J, leaving 14 bases between them. The CDR3 spans 14 residues. Germline V lookup: CDR1 SGHNT, CDR2 YYREEE (reference sequence). The DNA of the CDR3 is TGTGCCAGCAGCCTGGGCGGGGGCCCCTATGGCTACACCTTC. Its translation: CASSLGGGPYGYTF.

This chain connects TRBV6-1 to TRBJ2-7, with TRBD2 matching 11 bases. The J segment lost 6 bases and the V segment lost 7 bases, leaving 11 bases of the junction unmatched. CDR3 length equals 15 residues. The germline CDR1 and CDR2 sequences are MNHNS and SASEGT. For the CDR3, the DNA is TGTGCCAGCACGACTGCACTAGCGGGAGTGGTCGAGCAGTACTTC. It codes for CASTTALAGVVEQYF.

Only a few counts were recorded for this clone. V and J are TRBV28 and TRBJ2-7, with D perhaps TRBD2 (6 bases). CDR3 length: 12 residues. V lost 7 bases to trimming and J lost 5 bases, with 12 bases between them. Germline V gene lookup returns CDR1 MDHEN and CDR2 SYDVKM. CDR3 nucleotide sequence: TGTGCCAGCACATGGGGGGACGACGAGCAGTACTTC. Residues: CASTWGDDEQYF.

The gene calls are TRBV30 and TRBJ2-7; 8 bases fit TRBD2. The CDR3 loop spans 17 amino acids. Germline trimming cut 0 bases from V and 6 bases from J; bases unmatched to any gene: 16. Per the germline V gene, CDR1 is GTSNPN and CDR2 is SVGIG (reference sequence). CDR3 in DNA: TGTGCCTGGAGTGTAAGGAAGGAAGGCGGGAGGTGGTGCGAGCAGTACTTC. Translating gives CAWSVRKEGGRWCEQYF.

The CDR3 DNA reads TGTGCCAGCAGGTCGGGAGGGAACACTGAAGCTTTCTTT. It specifies CASRSGGNTEAFF. The genes are TRBV2 and TRBJ1-1; D unclear. V shed 6 bases and J shed 1 base, with 9 bases lying between them. Germline V gene sequence: CDR1 SNHLY, CDR2 FYNNEI. CDR3 length equals 13 residues.

This chain links TRBV5-4 with TRBJ1-1, with TRBD1 as a possible D gene (6 bases). There are 13 residues in the CDR3. Germline V gene sequence: CDR1 SGHNT, CDR2 YYREEE (reference sequence). Trimming removed 4 bases from V and 2 bases from J, with 9 bases in between. CDR3 DNA: TGTGCCAGCAGCCCCAGGGGCAACACTGAAGCTTTCTTT. This gives the protein CASSPRGNTEAFF.

The V and J genes are TRBV28 and TRBJ2-7, with D perhaps TRBD2 (5 bases). Trimming cost V 4 bases and J 2 bases, with 12 bases left between them. The CDR3 is 14 residues long. From germline, CDR1 is MDHEN and CDR2 SYDVKM. The CDR3 DNA is TGTGCCAGCAGTTCGGTTAGGAGGACCTACGAGCAGTACTTC. Translating gives CASSSVRRTYEQYF.

This clone turned up a few times. V is TRBV7-2 and J is TRBJ2-3, with TRBD1 matching 8 bases. The CDR3 contains 17 residues. Per the germline V gene, CDR1 is SGHTA and CDR2 is FQGNSA. With V trimmed by 1 base and J by 0 bases, 6 bases remained unmatched. CDR3 protein: CASSLELWTGSTDTQYF. Here the CDR3 DNA reads TGTGCCAGCAGCTTAGAACTCTGGACAGGGAGCACAGATACGCAGTATTTT.

The V call is TRBV4-2, the J call TRBJ2-3, with 7 bases that match TRBD2. V was clipped by 0 bases and J by 4 bases; unmatched bases: 10. The CDR3 contains 17 residues. CDR1 and CDR2 (germline): LGHNA, YNFKEQ. This CDR3 reads CASSQDSRLAVPDTQYF. The CDR3 nucleotides read TGTGCCAGCAGCCAAGATTCGAGGCTAGCGGTACCAGATACGCAGTATTTT.

The V gene is TRBV5-4, the J gene TRBJ2-7, with 9 bases aligning to TRBD1. The germline V gene has CDR1 SGHNT and CDR2 YYREEE (reference sequence). This CDR3 comprises 14 residues. With V trimmed by 4 bases and J by 5 bases, 7 bases remained unmatched. In DNA, the CDR3 is TGTGCCAGCAGCCTGGGACAGGGTTTCGACGAGCAGTACTTC. Amino acid sequence: CASSLGQGFDEQYF.

This clone was seen once. The chain links TRBV28 to TRBJ2-1, with TRBD2 identical over 10 bases. CDR1 is MDHEN and CDR2 is SYDVKM in the germline V gene. The CDR3 is 15 amino acids. The CDR3 bases are TGTACCCTCGTATCTAGCGGGAGTTCCTACAATGAGCAGTTCTTC. It yields the protein CTLVSSGSSYNEQFF.

The V gene is TRBV9, the J gene TRBJ2-3, with 11 bases identical to TRBD2. The length of the CDR3 is 16 residues. Germline V gives CDR1 SGDLS, CDR2 YYNGEE. With 3 bases clipped from V and 4 bases from J, the junction kept 7 bases outside the gene matches. The CDR3 reads CASSARLAGRADTQYF. In nucleotides, the CDR3 is TGTGCCAGCAGCGCTAGACTAGCGGGAAGGGCAGATACGCAGTATTTT.

The table lists this clone with a few counts. J is TRBJ2-2 and V is TRBV2; TRBD1 matches 8 bases. CDR3 length: 15 amino acids. Per the germline V gene, CDR1 is SNHLY and CDR2 is FYNNEI. The junction had 4 bases not matched to a gene; V was cut back by 6 bases and J by 1 base. The CDR3 nucleotides read TGTGCCAGCAGAAGACAGGGGCAGAACACCGGGGAGCTGTTTTTT. This sequence encodes CASRRQGQNTGELFF.

The chain links TRBV7-3 to TRBJ2-3, with D perhaps matching TRBD1 (6 bases). Germline-derived CDR1 and CDR2 are SGHTA and FQGTGA. The V and J ends lost 5 bases and 2 bases respectively, with 8 bases between them. This CDR3 is built from 13 residues. CDR3 amino acids: CASSGQNTDTQYF. CDR3 nucleotide sequence: TGTGCCAGCAGCGGACAGAACACAGATACGCAGTATTTT. The variable domain in full, with the rest retrieved from reference TRBV7-3 and TRBJ2-3, is GAGVSQTPSNKVTEKGKYVELRCDPISGHTALYWYRQSLGQGPEFLIYFQGTGAADDSGLPNDRFFAVRPEGSVSTLKIQRTERGDSAVYLCASSGQNTDTQYFGPGTRLTVL.

The rearrangement links TRBV27 to TRBJ2-6; TRBD2 is a possible D gene (5 bases). There are 17 residues in the CDR3. V lost 0 bases, J lost 4 bases, and 13 bases lay in between. Germline loops: CDR1 MNHEY, CDR2 SMNVEV (reference sequence). The DNA of the CDR3 is TGTGCCAGCAGTTTATCGGTCGGGGTGGCCGGGGCCAACGTCCTGACTTTC. Its protein product is CASSLSVGVAGANVLTF.

This clone came up once. The V call is TRBV19, the J call TRBJ2-6; 7 positions match TRBD2. This CDR3 region has 17 residues. J was trimmed by 2 bases and V by 3 bases; bases with no gene match: 7. Germline CDR1 LNHDA, CDR2 SQIVND (reference sequence). This CDR3 reads CASSMAGRAAGANVLTF. For the CDR3, the DNA is TGTGCCAGTAGTATGGCGGGGAGGGCGGCTGGGGCCAACGTCCTGACTTTC. Filled out from reference TRBV19 and TRBJ2-6, the complete variable domain reads DGGITQSPKYLFRKEGQNVTLSCEQNLNHDAMYWYRQDPGQGLRLIYYSQIVNDFQKGDIAEGYSVSREKKESFPLTVTSAQKNPTAFYLCASSMAGRAAGANVLTFGAGSRLTVL.

The chain links TRBV7-9 to TRBJ2-5, with TRBD1 identical over 9 bases. V was pared by 5 bases and J by 5 bases, with 6 bases of the junction left unmatched. This CDR3 region has 14 residues. Germline CDR1 and CDR2: SEHNR and FQNEAQ (reference sequence). As DNA, the CDR3 is TGTGCCAGCAGCCCCGGGACAGGGAGCGAGACCCAGTACTTC. Translated, it gives CASSPGTGSETQYF.

A note on this clone: The junction shows a germline mismatch at one end, possibly a read error. The J gene is TRBJ1-1, the V gene TRBV7-9; possible D gene TRBD1, 6 bases. CDR1 and CDR2 (germline): SEHNR, FQNEAQ (reference sequence). This CDR3 has 12 residues. The CDR3 DNA follows: TGTTCCAGCAGCCCGAGGACAGTAGAAGCTTTCTTT. The encoded protein is CSSSPRTVEAFF.

This clone occurred a few times. CDR3 DNA sequence: TGCGCCAGCAGCTTCCGACTAGCGGGAGATGATGAGCAGTTCTTC. Translated: CASSFRLAGDDEQFF. V and J are TRBV5-1 and TRBJ2-1; 12 positions match TRBD2. After removal of 2 bases from V and 8 bases from J, the junction contained 5 bases not matched to a gene. CDR3 length: 15 residues. Germline-derived CDR1 and CDR2 are SGHRS and YFSETQ.

The J gene is TRBJ2-3, the V gene TRBV25-1, with 10 bases fitting TRBD2. The germline gives CDR1 MGHDK, CDR2 SYGVNS. J gave up 3 bases and V 8 bases, and 5 bases lay outside the gene matches. CDR3 length: 14 amino acids. The CDR3 reads CASVSSGSTDTQYF. As DNA, the CDR3 is TGTGCCAGCGTCTCTAGCGGGAGTACAGATACGCAGTATTTT.

The genes are TRBV4-1 and TRBJ1-5, with 7 bases that match TRBD1. CDR1 is MGHRA and CDR2 is YSYEKL in the germline V gene. V lost 4 bases to trimming and J lost 7 bases; unmatched junction nucleotides: 7. This CDR3 contains 14 residues. Here the CDR3 DNA reads TGCGCCAGCAGCCTCCGACAGGGCGGCCAGCCCCAGCATTTT. Translation: CASSLRQGGQPQHF.

The gene calls are TRBV19 and TRBJ1-2; 10 nucleotides agree with TRBD1. The CDR3 has 15 residues. J gave up 4 bases and V 7 bases, and 9 bases lay outside the gene matches. Germline assignment: CDR1 LNHDA and CDR2 SQIVND (reference sequence). The CDR3 region is CASTPDRGRSYGYTF. CDR3 in DNA: TGTGCCAGTACCCCCGACAGGGGGCGTTCCTATGGCTACACCTTC.

V usage is TRBV7-2 and J usage is TRBJ1-1, with TRBD1 matching over 10 bases. The CDR3 spans 15 residues. Germline CDR1 reads SGHTA; CDR2 reads FQGNSA. The V segment lost 2 bases and the J segment 11 bases; nucleotides outside the gene matches: 11. The CDR3 DNA sequence: TGTGCCAGCAGCTTAACGGGACAGGGGCATTCCCAGGCTTTCTTT. This codes for CASSLTGQGHSQAFF.

To note about this clone: At one boundary the junction diverges from the germline segment, which might be a read error. The rearrangement uses TRBV7-7 and TRBJ2-5; 7 positions agree with TRBD1. CDR1 is SSHAT and CDR2 is FNYEAQ in the germline V gene (reference sequence). CDR3 size: 16 residues. This chain's CDR3 is CASSLDPGGAQETQYF. CDR3 sequence (DNA): TGTGCTAGCAGCTTAGATCCAGGGGGTGCCCAAGAGACCCAGTACTTC.

This clone has only a few counts. The chain has TRBV5-1 and TRBJ1-5; no firm D call. Per the germline V gene, CDR1 is SGHRS and CDR2 is YFSETQ. The length of the CDR3 is 14 residues. The germline V and J ends were trimmed by 0 bases and 4 bases, with 8 bases remaining between them. CDR3 bases: TGCGCCAGCAGCTTGGATGCGGGGAATCAGCCCCAGCATTTT. Translating gives CASSLDAGNQPQHF.